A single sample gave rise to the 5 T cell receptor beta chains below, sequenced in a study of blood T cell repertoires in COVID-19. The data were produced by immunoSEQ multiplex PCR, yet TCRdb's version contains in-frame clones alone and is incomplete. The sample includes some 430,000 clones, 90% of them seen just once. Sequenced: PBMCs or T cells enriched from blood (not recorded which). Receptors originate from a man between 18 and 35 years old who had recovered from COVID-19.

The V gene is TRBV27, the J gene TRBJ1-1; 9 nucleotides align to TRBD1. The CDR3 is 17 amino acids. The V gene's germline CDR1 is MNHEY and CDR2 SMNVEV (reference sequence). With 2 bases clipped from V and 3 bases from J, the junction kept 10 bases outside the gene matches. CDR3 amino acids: CASSLVPGQGSDTEAFF. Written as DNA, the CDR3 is TGTGCCAGCAGTTTAGTCCCGGGACAGGGAAGTGACACTGAAGCTTTCTTT.

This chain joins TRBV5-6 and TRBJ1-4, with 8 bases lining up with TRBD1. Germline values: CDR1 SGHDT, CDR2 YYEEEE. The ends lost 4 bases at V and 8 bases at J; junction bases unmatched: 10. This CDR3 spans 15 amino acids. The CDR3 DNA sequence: TGTGCCAGCAGCGTAACCACAGGGGGTGGCGAAAAACTGTTTTTT. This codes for CASSVTTGGGEKLFF.

Here the CDR3 DNA reads TGTGCCAGCACCTTTAGGGGGCGTCCCCGGGACAGCAATCAGCCCCAGCATTTT. Translating gives CASTFRGRPRDSNQPQHF. The rearrangement links TRBV28 to TRBJ1-5, with 7 bases identical to TRBD1. The ends lost 7 bases at V and 1 base at J; junction bases unmatched: 16. Germline CDR1 and CDR2: MDHEN and SYDVKM. The CDR3 has 18 amino acids.

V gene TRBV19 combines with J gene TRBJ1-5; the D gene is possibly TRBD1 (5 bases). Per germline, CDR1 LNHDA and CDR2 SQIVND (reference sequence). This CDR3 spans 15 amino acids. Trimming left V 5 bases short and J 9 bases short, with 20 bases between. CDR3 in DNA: TGTGCCAGTAGTTCCTCGAGGCAGGGCCTGCGGCCCCAGCATTTT. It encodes CASSSSRQGLRPQHF.

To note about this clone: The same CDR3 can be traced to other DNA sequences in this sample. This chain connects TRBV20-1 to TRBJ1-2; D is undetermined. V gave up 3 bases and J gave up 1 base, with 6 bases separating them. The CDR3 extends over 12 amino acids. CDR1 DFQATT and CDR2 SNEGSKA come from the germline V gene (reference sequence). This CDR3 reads CSASRSNYGYTF. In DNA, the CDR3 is TGCAGTGCTAGTAGGAGTAACTATGGCTACACCTTC.